This T cell receptor beta chain was identified in a study of blood T cell repertoires in COVID-19. Background on the study: From the United States, Italy and Spain came samples of acute and convalescent COVID-19. Nucleic acid was either cDNA or gDNA, and it came from T cells, B-cell-depleted T cells, or PBMCs.

Assay: immunoSEQ multiplex PCR; the TCRdb copy retains only in-frame clones and omits some. The sample has a few hundred thousand clones; 75% to 85% are singletons. From germline, CDR1 is SGDLS and CDR2 YYNGEE. This CDR3 comprises 13 residues. Deletions cut 5 bases from V and 0 bases from J, with 8 bases between. The sample holds a few counts of this clone. V is TRBV9 and J is TRBJ1-1; maybe TRBD1 (5 bases). This TCR derives from a woman aged 30 to 39 with COVID-19, enrolled during active disease. Material for sequencing was peripheral blood. The CDR3 protein is CASRSGLNTEAFF. CDR3 bases: TGTGCCAGCAGATCAGGGCTGAACACTGAAGCTTTCTTT.